The table lists the clone carrying this TCR beta chain with a few counts. The antigen is not known. This probably arose from a read error, given a far larger clone one base away. The PCR employed 60 Vbeta primers together with 13 Jbeta primers. Assay used: immunoSEQ multiplex PCR; TCRdb lists only in-frame clones, some missing. The table has 150,000 or so clones, nearly 70% seen once. The CDR3 is 14 residues long. CDR1 and CDR2 (germline): MNHNY, SVGAGI (reference sequence). Unmatched junction bases numbered 4, after V lost 6 bases and J lost 5 bases. The data were taken from a study of cytomegalovirus exposure and HLA in healthy donors. Study-wide context: A prior analysis found 117 million unique TCR beta sequences from 170 million or so T cells. The study's findings and limits: Per a later analysis, 16,951 TCR beta sequences showed association with HLA alleles at 0.05 false discovery rate.

The rearrangement uses TRBV6-6 and TRBJ2-7; 13 bases are shared with TRBD2. The source of this sequence is a man aged 25 to 45 in good health and CMV-seropositive. The specimen was PBMCs. This CDR3 reads CASSGTSGTHEQYF. DNA of the CDR3: TGTGCCAGCAGCGGGACTAGCGGGACGCACGAGCAGTACTTC.